The clone carrying this T cell receptor (beta chain) has at least ten counts. Its antigen remains unidentified. Per germline, CDR1 MGHRA and CDR2 YSYEKL. The CDR3 loop spans 19 amino acids. V gave up 4 bases and J gave up 3 bases, with 27 bases separating them. The sample belongs to a study of regulatory T cells in long-lasting Graves disease. Indicated time point: newly diagnosed GD, antithyroid drugs for less than 3 months. TCR sequences were obtained from RNA taken from PBMCs. Library construction for TCR beta used iRepertoire HTBI primers and Arm-PCR of CDR3 regions. Authors' analysis steps: The identification of under 65 TRBV and some 14 TRBJ segments was made across samples. TCRdb recomputed calls from the multiplex PCR reads with MiXCR, one row per CDR3 protein. These V and J calls originate from TCRdb's pipeline instead of the authors' own analysis. This sample yields 360,000 or so distinct CDR3 sequences, of which approximately 16% are seen a single time; less than 35% belongs to the top ten.

Whole-study results and caveats: Among persistent patients, a larger number of public clonotypes were shared (about 3,000) than among newly diagnosed patients (roughly 1,000). Among samples with persistent disease, TRBV28, TRBJ1-2 and TRBJ2-5 were favored.

These data also featured in a second study, about T cells in Graves' hyperthyroidism and ophthalmopathy. From that second work: Within blood appeared most thyroid clonotypes that had expanded above 0.001.

The TCR comes from a man in his forties or fifties with Graves disease. V gene TRBV4-1 combines with J gene TRBJ1-1; D might be TRBD1 (5 bases). Sequences were derived from peripheral blood mononuclear cells (PBMCs), sampled at new diagnosis, from a patient treated with antithyroid drugs. CDR3 coding DNA: TGCGCCAGCAGCCGCCGAAATGTGCGGGTTAGAGGGGCGGACACTGAAGCTTTCTTT. As protein: CASSRRNVRVRGADTEAFF.